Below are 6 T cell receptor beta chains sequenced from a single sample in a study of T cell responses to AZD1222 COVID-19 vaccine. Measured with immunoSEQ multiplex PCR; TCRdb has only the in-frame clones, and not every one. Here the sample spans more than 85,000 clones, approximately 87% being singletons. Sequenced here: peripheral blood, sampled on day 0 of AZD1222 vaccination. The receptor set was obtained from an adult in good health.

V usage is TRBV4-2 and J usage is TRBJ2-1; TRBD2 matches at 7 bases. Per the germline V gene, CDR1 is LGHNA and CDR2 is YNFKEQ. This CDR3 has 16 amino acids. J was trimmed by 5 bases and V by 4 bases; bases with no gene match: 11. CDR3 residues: CASSLQLGGTNNEQFF. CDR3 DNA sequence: TGTGCCAGCAGCCTACAGCTCGGGGGGACGAACAATGAGCAGTTCTTC.

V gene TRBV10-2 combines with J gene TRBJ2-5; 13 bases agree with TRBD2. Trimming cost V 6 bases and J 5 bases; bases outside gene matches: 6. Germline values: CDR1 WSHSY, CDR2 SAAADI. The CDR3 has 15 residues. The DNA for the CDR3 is TGCGCCAGCAGACTAGCGGGGGGGCTGGGGGAGACCCAGTACTTC. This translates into CASRLAGGLGETQYF.

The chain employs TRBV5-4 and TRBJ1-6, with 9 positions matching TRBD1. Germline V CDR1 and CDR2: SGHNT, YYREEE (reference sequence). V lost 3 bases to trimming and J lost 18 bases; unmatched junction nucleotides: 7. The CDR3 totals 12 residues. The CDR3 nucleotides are TGTGCCAGCAGCTCACTACAGGGGGCTCCCCACTTT. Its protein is CASSSLQGAPHF.

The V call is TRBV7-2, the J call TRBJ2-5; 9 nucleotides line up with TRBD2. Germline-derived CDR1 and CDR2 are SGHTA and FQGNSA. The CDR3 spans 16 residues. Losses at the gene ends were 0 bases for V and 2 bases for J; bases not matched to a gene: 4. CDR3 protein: CASSLASAGGQETQYF. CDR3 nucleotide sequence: TGTGCCAGCAGCTTAGCGTCGGCGGGGGGGCAAGAGACCCAGTACTTC. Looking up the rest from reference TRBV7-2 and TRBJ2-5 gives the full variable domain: GAGVSQSPSNKVTEKGKDVELRCDPISGHTALYWYRQSLGQGLEFLIYFQGNSAPDKSGLPSDRFSAERTGGSVSTLTIQRTQQEDSAVYLCASSLASAGGQETQYFGPGTRLLVL.

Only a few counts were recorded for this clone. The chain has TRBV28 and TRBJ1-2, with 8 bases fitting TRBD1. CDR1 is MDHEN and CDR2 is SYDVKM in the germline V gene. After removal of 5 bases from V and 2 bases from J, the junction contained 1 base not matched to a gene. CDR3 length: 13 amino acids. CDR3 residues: CASSRTGNYGYTF. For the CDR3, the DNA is TGTGCCAGCAGTCGGACAGGGAACTATGGCTACACCTTC.

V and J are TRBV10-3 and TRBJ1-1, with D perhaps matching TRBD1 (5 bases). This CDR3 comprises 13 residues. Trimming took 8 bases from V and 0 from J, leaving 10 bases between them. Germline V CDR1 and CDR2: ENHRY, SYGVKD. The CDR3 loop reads CAIGVGVNTEAFF. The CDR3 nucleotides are TGTGCCATCGGGGTAGGGGTGAACACTGAAGCTTTCTTT.